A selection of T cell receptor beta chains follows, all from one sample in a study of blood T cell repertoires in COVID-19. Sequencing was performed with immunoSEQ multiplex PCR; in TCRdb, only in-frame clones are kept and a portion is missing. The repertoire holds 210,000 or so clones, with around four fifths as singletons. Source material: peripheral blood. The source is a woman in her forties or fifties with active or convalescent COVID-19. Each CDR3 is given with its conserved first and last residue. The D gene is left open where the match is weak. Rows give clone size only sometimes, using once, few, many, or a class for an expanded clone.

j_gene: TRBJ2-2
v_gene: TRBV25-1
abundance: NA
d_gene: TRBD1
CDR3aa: CASNLGTGDTGELFF
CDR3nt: TGTGCCAGCAACTTAGGGACAGGGGACACCGGGGAGCTGTTTTTT

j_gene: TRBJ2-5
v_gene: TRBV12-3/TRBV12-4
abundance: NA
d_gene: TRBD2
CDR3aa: CASRLAASETQYF
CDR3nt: TGTGCCAGCAGGCTAGCGGCCTCGGAGACCCAGTACTTC

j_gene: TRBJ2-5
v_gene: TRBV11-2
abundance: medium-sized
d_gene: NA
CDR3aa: CASSLSPGVQETQYF
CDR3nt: TGTGCCAGCAGCCTAAGTCCGGGGGTTCAGGAGACCCAGTACTTC

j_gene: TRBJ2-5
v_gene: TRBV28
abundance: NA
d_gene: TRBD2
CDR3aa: CASSLTSGGAQTQYF
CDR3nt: TGTGCCAGCAGTTTAACGAGCGGGGGGGCACAGACCCAGTACTTC

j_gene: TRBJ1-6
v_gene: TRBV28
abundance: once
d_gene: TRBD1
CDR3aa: CASSPWDRDNSPLHF
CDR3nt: TGTGCCAGCAGTCCGTGGGACAGGGACAATTCACCCCTCCACTTT

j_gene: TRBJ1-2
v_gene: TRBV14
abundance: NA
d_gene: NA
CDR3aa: CASSSQVADYGYTF
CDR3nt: TGTGCCAGCAGCTCACAGGTAGCCGACTATGGCTACACCTTC

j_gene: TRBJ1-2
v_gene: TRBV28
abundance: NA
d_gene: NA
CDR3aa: CASSSPGNYGYTF
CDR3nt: TGTGCCAGCAGTTCCCCCGGTAACTATGGCTACACCTTC

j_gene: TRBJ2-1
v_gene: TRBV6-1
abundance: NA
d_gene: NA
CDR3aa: CASSEDRGYGVGYYNEQFF
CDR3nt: TGTGCCAGCAGTGAGGACAGAGGGTATGGTGTCGGGTACTACAATGAGCAGTTCTTC

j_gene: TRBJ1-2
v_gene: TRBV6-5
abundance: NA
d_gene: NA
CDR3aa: CASSYSMTANNYGYTF
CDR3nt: TGTGCCAGCAGTTACTCGATGACAGCTAATAACTATGGCTACACCTTC

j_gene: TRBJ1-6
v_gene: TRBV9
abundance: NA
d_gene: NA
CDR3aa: CASSPGQPNSPLHF
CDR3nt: TGTGCCAGCAGCCCAGGACAGCCTAATTCACCCCTCCACTTT

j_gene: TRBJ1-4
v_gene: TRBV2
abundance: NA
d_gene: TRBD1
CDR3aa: CASRIQGRGEKLFF
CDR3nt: TGTGCCAGCAGAATACAGGGGAGAGGTGAAAAACTGTTTTTT

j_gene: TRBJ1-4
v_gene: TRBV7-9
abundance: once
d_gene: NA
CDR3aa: CASSLSAGKLFF
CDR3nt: TGTGCCAGCAGCTTATCGGCGGGAAAACTGTTTTTT

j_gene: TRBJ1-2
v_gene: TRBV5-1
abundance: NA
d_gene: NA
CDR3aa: CASSLGTGGAYGYTF
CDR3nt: TGCGCCAGCAGCTTGGGGACGGGGGGAGCGTATGGCTACACCTTC

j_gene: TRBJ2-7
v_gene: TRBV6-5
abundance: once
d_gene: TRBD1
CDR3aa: CATNYDRGSYEQYF
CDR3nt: TGTGCCACCAACTATGACAGGGGTTCCTACGAGCAGTACTTC

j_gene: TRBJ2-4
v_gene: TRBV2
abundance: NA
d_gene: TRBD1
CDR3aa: CASMERQGANIQYF
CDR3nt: TGTGCCAGCATGGAGAGGCAGGGGGCAAACATTCAGTACTTC

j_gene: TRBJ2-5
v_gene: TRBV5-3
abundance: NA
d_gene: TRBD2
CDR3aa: CARSLEPGRVETQYF
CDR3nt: TGTGCCAGAAGCTTGGAACCAGGGAGGGTCGAGACCCAGTACTTC

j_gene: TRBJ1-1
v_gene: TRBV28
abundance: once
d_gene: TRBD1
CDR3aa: CASSFPNRGLTEAFF
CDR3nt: TGTGCCAGCAGTTTCCCAAACAGGGGGCTCACTGAAGCTTTCTTT

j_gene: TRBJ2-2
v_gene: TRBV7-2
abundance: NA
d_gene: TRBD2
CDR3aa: CASSLPSGGTTGELFF
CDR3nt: TGTGCCAGCAGCTTACCGAGCGGGGGGACCACCGGGGAGCTGTTTTTT

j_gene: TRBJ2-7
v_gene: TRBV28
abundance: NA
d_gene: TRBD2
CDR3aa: CASSLRGSRYEQYF
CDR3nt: TGTGCCAGCAGTTTACGCGGGAGCAGGTACGAGCAGTACTTC

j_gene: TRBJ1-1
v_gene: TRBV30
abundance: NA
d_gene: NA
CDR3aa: CACRGNSISKAFF
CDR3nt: TGTGCCTGCAGAGGGAATTCTATTTCTAAAGCTTTCTTT

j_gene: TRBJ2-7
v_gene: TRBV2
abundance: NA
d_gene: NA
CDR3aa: CASIQPQGPSYEQYF
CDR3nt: TGTGCCAGCATTCAGCCCCAGGGGCCCTCCTACGAGCAGTACTTC

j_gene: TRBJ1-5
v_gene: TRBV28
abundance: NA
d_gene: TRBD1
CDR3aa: CASSRQGSNQPQHF
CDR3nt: TGTGCCAGCAGTCGACAGGGGTCTAATCAGCCCCAGCATTTT

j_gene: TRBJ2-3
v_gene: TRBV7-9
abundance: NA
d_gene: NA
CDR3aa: CASSLDGGRDTQYF
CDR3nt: TGTGCCAGCAGCTTAGACGGGGGGCGGGATACGCAGTATTTT

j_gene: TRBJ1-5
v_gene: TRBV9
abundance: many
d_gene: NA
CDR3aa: CASSPSGGRQPQHF
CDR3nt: TGTGCCAGCAGCCCCAGCGGGGGTAGGCAGCCCCAGCATTTT

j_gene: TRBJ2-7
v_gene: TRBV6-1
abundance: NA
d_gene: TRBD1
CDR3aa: CASSEGQGLVYEQYF
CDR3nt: TGTGCCAGCAGTGAAGGACAGGGATTGGTCTACGAGCAGTACTTC

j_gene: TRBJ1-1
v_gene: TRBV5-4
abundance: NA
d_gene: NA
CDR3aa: CASSTTSIEAFF
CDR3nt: TGTGCCAGCAGCACTACAAGCATTGAAGCTTTCTTT

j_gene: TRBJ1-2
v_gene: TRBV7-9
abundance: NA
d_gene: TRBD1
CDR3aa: CASSWGDRPLDGYTF
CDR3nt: TGTGCCAGCAGCTGGGGGGACAGGCCTCTGGATGGCTACACCTTC

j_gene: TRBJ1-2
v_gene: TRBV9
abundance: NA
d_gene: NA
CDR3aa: CASSVGALGEGYTF
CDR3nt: TGTGCCAGCAGCGTAGGAGCTCTGGGCGAAGGCTACACCTTC

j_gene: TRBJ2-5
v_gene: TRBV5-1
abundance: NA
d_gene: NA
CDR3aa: CASSLVRESFQETQYF
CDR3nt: TGCGCCAGCAGCTTGGTGAGGGAGTCGTTCCAAGAGACCCAGTACTTC

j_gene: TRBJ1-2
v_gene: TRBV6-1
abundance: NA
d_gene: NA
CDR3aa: CASSEGARVDYGYTF
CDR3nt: TGTGCCAGCAGTGAAGGAGCCAGGGTGGACTATGGCTACACCTTC

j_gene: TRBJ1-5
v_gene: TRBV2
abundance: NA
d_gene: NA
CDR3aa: CASSEYVSQPQHF
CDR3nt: TGTGCCAGCAGCGAGTACGTAAGTCAGCCCCAGCATTTT

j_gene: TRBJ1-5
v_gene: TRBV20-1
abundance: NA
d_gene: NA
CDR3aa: CSARREQPQHF
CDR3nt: TGCAGTGCTAGGAGGGAGCAGCCCCAGCATTTT

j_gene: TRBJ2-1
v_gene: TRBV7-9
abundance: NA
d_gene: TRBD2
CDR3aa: CASSYGLARTSHVNNEQFF
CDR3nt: TGTGCCAGCAGCTACGGACTAGCCAGAACGAGCCACGTCAACAATGAGCAGTTCTTC

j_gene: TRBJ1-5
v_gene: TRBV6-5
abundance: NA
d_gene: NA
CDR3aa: CASGLIQPQHF
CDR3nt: TGTGCCAGCGGACTGATTCAGCCCCAGCATTTT

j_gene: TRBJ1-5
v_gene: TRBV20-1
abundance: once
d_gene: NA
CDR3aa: CSASKFELGLGQPQHF
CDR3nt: TGCAGTGCTAGTAAATTTGAGCTGGGGCTGGGTCAGCCCCAGCATTTT

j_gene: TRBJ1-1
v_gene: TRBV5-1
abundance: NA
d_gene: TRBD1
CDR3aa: CASSLETGSRTEAFF
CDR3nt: TGCGCCAGCAGCTTGGAGACAGGGAGCCGGACTGAAGCTTTCTTT

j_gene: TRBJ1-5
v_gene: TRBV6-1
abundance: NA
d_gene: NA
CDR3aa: CASSELDQPQHF
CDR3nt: TGTGCCAGCAGTGAACTAGATCAGCCCCAGCATTTT

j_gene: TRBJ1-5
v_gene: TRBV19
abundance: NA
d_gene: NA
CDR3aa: CASSADRFLQPQHF
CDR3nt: TGTGCCAGTAGCGCCGACAGGTTCCTTCAGCCCCAGCATTTT

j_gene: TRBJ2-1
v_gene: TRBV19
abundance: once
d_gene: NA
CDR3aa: CASRETGTRTGRADEQFF
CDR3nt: TGTGCCAGTAGGGAGACTGGGACCCGGACAGGGAGGGCTGATGAGCAGTTCTTC

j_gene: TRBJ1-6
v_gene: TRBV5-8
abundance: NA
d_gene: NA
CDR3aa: CASREGIWNSPLHF
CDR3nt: TGTGCCAGCAGGGAGGGGATATGGAATTCACCCCTCCACTTT

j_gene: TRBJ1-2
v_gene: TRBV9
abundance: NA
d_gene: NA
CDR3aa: CASSVGQLSEGYTF
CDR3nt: TGTGCCAGCAGCGTAGGACAGCTGTCTGAGGGCTACACCTTC

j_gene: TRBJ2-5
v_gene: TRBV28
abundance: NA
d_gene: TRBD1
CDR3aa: CASSSGGRGETQYF
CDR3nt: TGTGCCAGCAGTTCAGGGGGCCGGGGGGAGACCCAGTACTTC

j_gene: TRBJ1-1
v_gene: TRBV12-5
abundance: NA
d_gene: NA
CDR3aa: CASGLVLGRNTEAFF
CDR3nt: TGTGCTAGTGGTTTGGTACTAGGGAGAAACACTGAAGCTTTCTTT

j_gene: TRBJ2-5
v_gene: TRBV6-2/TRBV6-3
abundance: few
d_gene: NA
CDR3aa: CASSLRETQYF
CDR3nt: TGTGCCAGCAGCCTCCGAGAGACCCAGTACTTC

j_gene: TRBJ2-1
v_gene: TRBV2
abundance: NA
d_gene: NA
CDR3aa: CASTGGKGHNEQFF
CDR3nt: TGTGCCAGCACAGGGGGGAAGGGGCACAATGAGCAGTTCTTC

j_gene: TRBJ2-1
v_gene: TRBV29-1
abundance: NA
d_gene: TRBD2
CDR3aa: CSVRGLAGPDNEQFF
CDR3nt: TGCAGCGTTAGGGGACTAGCGGGACCAGACAATGAGCAGTTCTTC

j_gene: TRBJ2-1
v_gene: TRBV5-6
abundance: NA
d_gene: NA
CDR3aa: CASSGGPLATPYNEQFF
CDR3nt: TGTGCCAGCAGCGGAGGCCCCCTAGCAACTCCTTACAATGAGCAGTTCTTC